What follows is one TCR beta chain and its context. What it recognizes is unknown. This sample was taken from a study of cytomegalovirus exposure and HLA in healthy donors. Study-wide results and caveats: Under 20,000 TCR beta sequences were associated with HLA alleles at 0.05 false discovery rate in a later analysis.

The study ran its PCR with 60 Vbeta and 13 Jbeta primers. Clones were read by immunoSEQ multiplex PCR, and TCRdb kept only the in-frame ones, dropping some. This sample yields 150,000 or so clones, of which 82% are seen a single time; roughly 1.5% belongs to the top ten. Trimming left V 5 bases short and J 5 bases short, with 22 bases between. From germline, CDR1 is SGDLS and CDR2 YYNGEE. CDR3 length: 16 amino acids. The sequenced material came from PBMCs. This TCR derives from a male donor in good health and CMV-seronegative. The chain is built from TRBV9 and TRBJ1-2; the D gene is possibly TRBD1 (5 bases). This chain's CDR3 is CASSLTDGGTIYGYTF. CDR3 nucleotides: TGTGCCAGCAGTCTAACCGACGGGGGAACTATTTATGGCTACACCTTC.